The T cell receptor beta chain described here comes from a study of blood T cell repertoires in COVID-19. As for the study in general: Donors in the United States, Italy and Spain gave samples during acute or convalescent COVID-19.

This clone was seen a single time. In the original workflow: By means of reference gene primer amplification, nucleated cell counts were estimated. Libraries were prepared by immunoSEQ multiplex PCR; TCRdb keeps only in-frame clonotypes and omits some of them. The DNA was the basis for D and trimming; V, J and clone size are from that table. This table has some 100,000 clones, roughly 90% appearing once. The receptor was isolated from a man between 65 and 80 years old who had recovered from COVID-19. Sequences were obtained from peripheral blood.

In DNA form, the CDR3 reads TGTGCCTCTAGGACAGGGGGACGGGATACGCAGTATTTT. Encoded protein: CASRTGGRDTQYF. This rearrangement joins TRBV30 to TRBJ2-3, with 10 bases fitting TRBD1. J gave up 6 bases and V 7 bases, and 7 bases lay outside the gene matches. The CDR3 consists of 13 residues. Germline CDR1 GTSNPN, CDR2 SVGIG (reference sequence).